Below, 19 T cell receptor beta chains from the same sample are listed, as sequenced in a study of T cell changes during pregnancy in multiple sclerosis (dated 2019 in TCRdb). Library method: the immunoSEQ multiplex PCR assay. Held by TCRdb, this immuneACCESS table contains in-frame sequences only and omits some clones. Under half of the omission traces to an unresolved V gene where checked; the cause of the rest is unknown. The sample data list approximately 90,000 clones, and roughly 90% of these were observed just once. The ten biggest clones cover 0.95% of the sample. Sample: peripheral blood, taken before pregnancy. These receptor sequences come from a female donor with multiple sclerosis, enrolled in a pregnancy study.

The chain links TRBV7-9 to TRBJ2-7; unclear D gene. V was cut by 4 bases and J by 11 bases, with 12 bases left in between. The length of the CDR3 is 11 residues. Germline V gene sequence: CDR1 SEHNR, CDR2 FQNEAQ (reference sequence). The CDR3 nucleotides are TGTGCCAGCAGCTCCGGGTCCTGGAAGTACTTC. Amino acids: CASSSGSWKYF.

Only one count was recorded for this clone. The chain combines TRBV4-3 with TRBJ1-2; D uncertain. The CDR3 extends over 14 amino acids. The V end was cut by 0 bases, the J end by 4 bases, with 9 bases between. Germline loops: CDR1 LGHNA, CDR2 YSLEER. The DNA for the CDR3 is TGCGCCAGCAGCCAAGATTTCCCCGGCTATGGCTACACCTTC. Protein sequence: CASSQDFPGYGYTF.

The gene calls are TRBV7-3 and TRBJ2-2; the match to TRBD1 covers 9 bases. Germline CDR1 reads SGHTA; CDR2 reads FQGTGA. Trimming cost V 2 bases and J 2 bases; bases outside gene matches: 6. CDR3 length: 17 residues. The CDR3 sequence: CASSLLGQGLNTGELFF. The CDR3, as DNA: TGTGCCAGCAGCTTATTGGGACAGGGTTTAAACACCGGGGAGCTGTTTTTT. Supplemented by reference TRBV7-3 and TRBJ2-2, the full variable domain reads GAGVSQTPSNKVTEKGKYVELRCDPISGHTALYWYRQSLGQGPEFLIYFQGTGAADDSGLPNDRFFAVRPEGSVSTLKIQRTERGDSAVYLCASSLLGQGLNTGELFFGEGSRLTVL.

The CDR3 region has the DNA TGTGCCAGCAGTTTATGGGGGGGGACTGAAGCTTTCTTT. This translates into CASSLWGGTEAFF. The rearrangement joins TRBV28 to TRBJ1-1; D might be TRBD1 (5 bases). Germline assignment: CDR1 MDHEN and CDR2 SYDVKM. V was clipped by 0 bases and J by 5 bases, with 7 bases between them. CDR3 length equals 13 residues.

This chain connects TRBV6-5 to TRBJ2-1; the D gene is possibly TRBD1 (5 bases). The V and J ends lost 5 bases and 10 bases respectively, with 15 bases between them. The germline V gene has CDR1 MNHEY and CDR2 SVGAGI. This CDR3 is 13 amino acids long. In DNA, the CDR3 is TGTGCCAGCAGTCCAAGGACACCTCGAGAGCAGTTCTTC. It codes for CASSPRTPREQFF.

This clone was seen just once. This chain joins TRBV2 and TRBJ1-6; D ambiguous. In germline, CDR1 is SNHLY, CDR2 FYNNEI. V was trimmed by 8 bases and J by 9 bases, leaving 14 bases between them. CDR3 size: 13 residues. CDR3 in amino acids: CASWKAEISPLHF. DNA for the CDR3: TGTGCCAGCTGGAAAGCGGAGATTTCACCCCTCCACTTT.

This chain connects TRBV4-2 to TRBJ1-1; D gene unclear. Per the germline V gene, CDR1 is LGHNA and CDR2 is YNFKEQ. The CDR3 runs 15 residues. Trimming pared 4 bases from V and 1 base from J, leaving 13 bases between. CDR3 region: CASSPRSTENTEAFF. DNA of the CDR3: TGTGCCAGCAGCCCAAGATCTACCGAGAACACTGAAGCTTTCTTT.

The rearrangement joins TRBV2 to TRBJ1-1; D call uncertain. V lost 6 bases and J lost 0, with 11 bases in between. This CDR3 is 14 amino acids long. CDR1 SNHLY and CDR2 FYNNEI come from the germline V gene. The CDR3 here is CASRSGKMNTEAFF. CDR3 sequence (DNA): TGTGCCAGCAGGTCAGGAAAAATGAACACTGAAGCTTTCTTT.

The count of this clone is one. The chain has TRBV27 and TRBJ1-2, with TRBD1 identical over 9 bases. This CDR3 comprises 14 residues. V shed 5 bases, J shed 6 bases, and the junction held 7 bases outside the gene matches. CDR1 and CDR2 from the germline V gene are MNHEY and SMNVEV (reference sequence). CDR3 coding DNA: TGTGCCAGCAGTCCCGGGACAGGGAACGATGGCTACACCTTC. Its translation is CASSPGTGNDGYTF.

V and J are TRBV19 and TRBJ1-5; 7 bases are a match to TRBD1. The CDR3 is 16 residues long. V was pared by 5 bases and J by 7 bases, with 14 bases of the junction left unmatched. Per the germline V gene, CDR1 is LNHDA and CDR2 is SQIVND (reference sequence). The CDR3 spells CASSVLGGQAGQPQHF. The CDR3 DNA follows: TGTGCCAGTAGTGTCCTAGGTGGACAGGCTGGCCAGCCCCAGCATTTT. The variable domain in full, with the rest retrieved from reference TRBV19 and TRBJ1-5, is DGGITQSPKYLFRKEGQNVTLSCEQNLNHDAMYWYRQDPGQGLRLIYYSQIVNDFQKGDIAEGYSVSREKKESFPLTVTSAQKNPTAFYLCASSVLGGQAGQPQHFGDGTRLSIL.

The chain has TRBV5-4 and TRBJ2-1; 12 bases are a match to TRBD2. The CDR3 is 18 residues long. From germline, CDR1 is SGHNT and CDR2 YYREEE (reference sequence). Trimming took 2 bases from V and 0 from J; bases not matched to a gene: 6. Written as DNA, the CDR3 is TGTGCCAGCAGCTTACTAGCGGGGGGCTTGAGCTCCTACAATGAGCAGTTCTTC. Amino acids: CASSLLAGGLSSYNEQFF.

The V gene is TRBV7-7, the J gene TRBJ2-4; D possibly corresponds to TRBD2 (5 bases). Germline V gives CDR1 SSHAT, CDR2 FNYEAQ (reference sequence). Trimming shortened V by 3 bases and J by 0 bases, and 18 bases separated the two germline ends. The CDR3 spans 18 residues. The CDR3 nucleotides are TGTGCCAGCAGCTTGAGGGTAAGAGTAAACCTAGCCAAAAACATTCAGTACTTC. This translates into CASSLRVRVNLAKNIQYF.

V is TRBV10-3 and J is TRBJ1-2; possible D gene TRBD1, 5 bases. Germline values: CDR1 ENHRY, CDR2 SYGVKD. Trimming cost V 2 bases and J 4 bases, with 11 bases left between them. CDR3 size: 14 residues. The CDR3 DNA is TGTGCCATCAGTGAGGTGGGGCCCATCTATGGCTACACCTTC. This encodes CAISEVGPIYGYTF.

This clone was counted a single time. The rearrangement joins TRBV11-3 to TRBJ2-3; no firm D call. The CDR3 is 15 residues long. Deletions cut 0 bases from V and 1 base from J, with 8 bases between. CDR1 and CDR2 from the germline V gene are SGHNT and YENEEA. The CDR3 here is CASSLEGSRTDTQYF. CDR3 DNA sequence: TGTGCCAGCAGCTTAGAGGGCAGCCGCACAGATACGCAGTATTTT.

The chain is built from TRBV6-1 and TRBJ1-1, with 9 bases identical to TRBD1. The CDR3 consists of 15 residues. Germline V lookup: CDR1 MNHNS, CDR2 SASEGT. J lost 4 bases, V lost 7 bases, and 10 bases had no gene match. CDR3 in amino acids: CASNSGQGLGTEAFF. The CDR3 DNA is TGTGCCAGCAACTCGGGACAGGGTTTGGGCACTGAAGCTTTCTTT.

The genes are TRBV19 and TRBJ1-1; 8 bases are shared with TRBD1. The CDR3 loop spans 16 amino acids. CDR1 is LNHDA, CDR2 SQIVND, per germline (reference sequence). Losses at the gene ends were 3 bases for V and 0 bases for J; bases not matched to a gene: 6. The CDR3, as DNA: TGTGCCAGTAGTATTTATGGACAGGGAATGAACACTGAAGCTTTCTTT. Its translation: CASSIYGQGMNTEAFF. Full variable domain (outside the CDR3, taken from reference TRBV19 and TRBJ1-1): DGGITQSPKYLFRKEGQNVTLSCEQNLNHDAMYWYRQDPGQGLRLIYYSQIVNDFQKGDIAEGYSVSREKKESFPLTVTSAQKNPTAFYLCASSIYGQGMNTEAFFGQGTRLTVV.

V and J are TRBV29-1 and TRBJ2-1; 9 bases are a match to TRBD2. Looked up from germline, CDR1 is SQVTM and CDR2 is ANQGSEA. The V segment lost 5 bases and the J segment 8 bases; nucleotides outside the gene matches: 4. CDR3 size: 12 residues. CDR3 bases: TGCAGCGTTTCCAGGACTAGCGATGAGCAGTTCTTC. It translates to CSVSRTSDEQFF.

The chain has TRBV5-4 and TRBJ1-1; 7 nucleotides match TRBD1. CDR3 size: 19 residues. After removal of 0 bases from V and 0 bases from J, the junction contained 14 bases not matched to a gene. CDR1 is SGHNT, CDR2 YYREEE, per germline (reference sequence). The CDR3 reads CASSLGRQGSGKVNTEAFF. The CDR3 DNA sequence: TGTGCCAGCAGCTTGGGAAGACAGGGATCCGGGAAAGTGAACACTGAAGCTTTCTTT.

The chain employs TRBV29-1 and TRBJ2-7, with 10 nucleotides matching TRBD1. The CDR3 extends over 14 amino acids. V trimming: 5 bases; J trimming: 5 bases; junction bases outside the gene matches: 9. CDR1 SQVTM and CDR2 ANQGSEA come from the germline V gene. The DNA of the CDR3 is TGCAGCGTTCCGGACGACAGGGGGCTTGACGAGCAGTACTTC. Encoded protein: CSVPDDRGLDEQYF.